A selection of T cell receptor beta chains follows, all from one sample in a study of T cells of healthy individuals. TCRdb independently ran MiXCR on the 5' RACE reads; one entry per CDR3 protein. This sample has roughly 76,000 distinct CDR3 sequences; roughly 5% occur once, and the top ten carry roughly 7.5%. These receptors came from a female donor in good health. Both conserved end residues are trimmed from each CDR3. Fields, in order: V gene, D gene, CDR3 length, CDR3 protein. D genes are given only for firm matches.

TRBV30 TRBD1 12 AWSIRDRVNEQF
TRBV15 TRBD2 16 ATSSSGASGRRSDTQY
TRBV2 . 13 ASSAGPTNTGELF
TRBV15 TRBD2 14 ATSREKLANTDTQY
TRBV6-5 . 14 SSSYFARGNTGELF
TRBV28 . 14 ASRRSPDTDTYGYT
TRBV6-2/TRBV6-3 . 11 ASSPGPSNEQF
TRBV5-1 TRBD2 14 ASSRAGLADSYEQY
TRBV5-4 TRBD2 15 ASSLSSGGGTYNEQF
TRBV6-5 . 13 ASSYSLGDPTEAF
TRBV7-2 . 13 ASSSRLGVPDTQY
TRBV7-9 TRBD1 12 ASSQLGQSTEAF
TRBV20-1 TRBD1 12 SARDRTGWTEAF
TRBV7-2 . 11 ASSLTRYQTQY
TRBV19 . 11 ASSHDGSYEQY
TRBV20-1 . 12 SASAGASNQPQH
TRBV28 . 12 ASSLWPPRVEQY
TRBV5-6 . 15 ASSLFGGSLGNQPQH
TRBV6-6 . 11 ASSYSTSYEQY
TRBV27 . 13 ASHPRPPVDNEQF
TRBV25-1 . 15 ASSESPDSGWVEKLF
TRBV20-1 TRBD2 12 SASPLAGGETQY
TRBV12-3/TRBV12-4 . 12 ASSEGQRNQPQH
TRBV28 . 9 ASTRGYEQY
TRBV7-9 . 12 ASSLEGFNAEAF
TRBV20-1 . 13 SATRGLQGNQPQH
TRBV29-1 TRBD1 15 SALSQAPTGRNYGYT
TRBV29-1 . 11 SAGYTGNTEAF
TRBV4-1 . 14 ASSQATANSGNTIY
TRBV6-5 TRBD1 14 ASSPLMDRVDNEQF
TRBV10-3 . 11 AISGSERGEQY
TRBV4-1 . 14 ASSQGGRFDTGELF
TRBV7-9 . 12 ASSPSWSGDEQY
TRBV28 TRBD2 14 ASSLPSGRVHNEQF
TRBV10-3 . 11 AISDGVYNEQF
TRBV7-9 TRBD2 13 ASSLIAGGPNEQF
TRBV5-6 . 12 ASSFGQGSEKLF
TRBV5-1 . 10 ASSPFGDEQY
TRBV7-2 TRBD1 13 ASSLYGQGPQKLF
TRBV18 . 11 ASSPITANIQY
TRBV14 . 11 ASSFQDSGEQF
TRBV28 . 9 ASSWLTEAF
TRBV27 . 11 ASSLYPRTEAF
TRBV20-1 . 13 SAREGDTRGDTQY